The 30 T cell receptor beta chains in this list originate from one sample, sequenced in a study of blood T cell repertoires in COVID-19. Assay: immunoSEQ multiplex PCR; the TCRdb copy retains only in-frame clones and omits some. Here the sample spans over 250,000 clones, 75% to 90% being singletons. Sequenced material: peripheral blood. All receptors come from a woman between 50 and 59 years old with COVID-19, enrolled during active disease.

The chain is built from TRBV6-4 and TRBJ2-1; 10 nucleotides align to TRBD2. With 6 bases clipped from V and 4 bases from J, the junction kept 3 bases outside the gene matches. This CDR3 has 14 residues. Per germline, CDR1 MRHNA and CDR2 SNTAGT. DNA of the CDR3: TGTGCCAGCAGCCGACTAGCGGGTTACAATGAGCAGTTCTTC. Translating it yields CASSRLAGYNEQFF.

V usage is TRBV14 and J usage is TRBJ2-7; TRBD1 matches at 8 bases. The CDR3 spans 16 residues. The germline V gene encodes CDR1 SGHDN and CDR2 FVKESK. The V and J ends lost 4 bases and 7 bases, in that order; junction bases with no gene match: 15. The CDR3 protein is CASSPDRGASLGEQYF. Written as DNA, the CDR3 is TGTGCCAGCAGCCCTGACAGGGGCGCCAGCTTAGGGGAGCAGTACTTC.

CDR3 nucleotide sequence: TGTGCCAGCAGCGTTCCCGGGACAGCCCAAGAGACCCAGTACTTC. Its translation: CASSVPGTAQETQYF. V is TRBV9 and J is TRBJ2-5; 7 bases fit TRBD1. The germline V gene has CDR1 SGDLS and CDR2 YYNGEE. The CDR3 has 15 amino acids. V shed 2 bases, J shed 1 base, and the junction held 5 bases outside the gene matches.

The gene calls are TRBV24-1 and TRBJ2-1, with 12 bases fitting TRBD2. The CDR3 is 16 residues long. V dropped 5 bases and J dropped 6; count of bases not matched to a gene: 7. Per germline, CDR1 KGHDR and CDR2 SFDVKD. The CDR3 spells CATSARLAGAGNEQFF. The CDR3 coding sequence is TGTGCCACCAGTGCCAGACTAGCGGGAGCGGGCAATGAGCAGTTCTTC.

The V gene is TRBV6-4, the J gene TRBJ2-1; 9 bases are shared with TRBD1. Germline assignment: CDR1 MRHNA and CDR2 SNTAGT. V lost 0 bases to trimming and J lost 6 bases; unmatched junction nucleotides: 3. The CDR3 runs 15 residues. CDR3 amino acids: CASSDSETGGNEQFF. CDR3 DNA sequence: TGTGCCAGCAGTGACTCCGAGACAGGGGGCAATGAGCAGTTCTTC.

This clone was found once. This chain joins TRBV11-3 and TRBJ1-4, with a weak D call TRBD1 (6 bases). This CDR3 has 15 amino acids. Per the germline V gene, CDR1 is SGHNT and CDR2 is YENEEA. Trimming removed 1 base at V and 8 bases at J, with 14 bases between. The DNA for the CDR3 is TGTGCCAGCAGCTTAGTTGGTCGGGGGGGCGAAAAACTGTTTTTT. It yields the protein CASSLVGRGGEKLFF.

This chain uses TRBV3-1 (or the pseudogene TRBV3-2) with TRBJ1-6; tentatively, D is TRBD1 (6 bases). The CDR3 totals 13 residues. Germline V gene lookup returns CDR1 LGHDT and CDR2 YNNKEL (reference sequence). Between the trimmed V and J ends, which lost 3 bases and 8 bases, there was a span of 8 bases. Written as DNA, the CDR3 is TGTGCCAGCAGCCACGCAGGGGATTCACCCCTCCACTTT. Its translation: CASSHAGDSPLHF.

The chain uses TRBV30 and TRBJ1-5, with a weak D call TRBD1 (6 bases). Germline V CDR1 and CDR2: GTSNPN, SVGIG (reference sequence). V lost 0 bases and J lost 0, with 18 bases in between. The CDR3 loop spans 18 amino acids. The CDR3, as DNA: TGTGCCTGGAGTGTAAGGGTGACAGGTGCCTCTAGCAATCAGCCCCAGCATTTT. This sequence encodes CAWSVRVTGASSNQPQHF.

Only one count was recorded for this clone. The CDR3 DNA sequence: TGTGCCACCAGCAGAGATGGGGGGGTGGAGACCCAGTACTTC. It yields the protein CATSRDGGVETQYF. This chain connects TRBV15 to TRBJ2-5, with 7 bases that match TRBD2. J was trimmed by 5 bases and V by 0 bases; bases with no gene match: 3. The CDR3 spans 14 residues. Germline CDR1 LNHNV, CDR2 YYDKDF (reference sequence). Using reference TRBV15 and TRBJ2-5 for the parts outside the CDR3, the full variable domain is DAMVIQNPRYQVTQFGKPVTLSCSQTLNHNVMYWYQQKSSQAPKLLFHYYDKDFNNEADTPDNFQSRRPNTSFCFLDIRSPGLGDTAMYLCATSRDGGVETQYFGPGTRLLVL.

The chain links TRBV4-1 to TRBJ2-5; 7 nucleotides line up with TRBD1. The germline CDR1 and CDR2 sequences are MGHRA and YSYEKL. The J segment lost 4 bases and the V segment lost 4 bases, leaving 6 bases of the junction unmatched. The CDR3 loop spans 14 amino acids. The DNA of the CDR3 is TGCGCCAGCAGCCCGGGACAGCCAGGAGAGACCCAGTACTTC. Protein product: CASSPGQPGETQYF.

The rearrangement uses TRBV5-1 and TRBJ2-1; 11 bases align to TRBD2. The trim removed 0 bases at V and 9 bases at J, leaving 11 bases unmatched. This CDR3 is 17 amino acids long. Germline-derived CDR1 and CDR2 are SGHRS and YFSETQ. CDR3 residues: CASSLGLAGLTSLEQFF. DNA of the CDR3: TGCGCCAGCAGCTTGGGACTAGCGGGACTTACCAGTCTTGAGCAGTTCTTC.

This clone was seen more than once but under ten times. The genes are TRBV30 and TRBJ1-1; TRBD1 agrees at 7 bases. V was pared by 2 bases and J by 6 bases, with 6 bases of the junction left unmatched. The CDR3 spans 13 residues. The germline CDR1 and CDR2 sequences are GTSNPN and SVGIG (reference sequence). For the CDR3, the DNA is TGTGCCTGGAGTACAACAGGGGTAGCTGAAGCTTTCTTT. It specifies CAWSTTGVAEAFF.

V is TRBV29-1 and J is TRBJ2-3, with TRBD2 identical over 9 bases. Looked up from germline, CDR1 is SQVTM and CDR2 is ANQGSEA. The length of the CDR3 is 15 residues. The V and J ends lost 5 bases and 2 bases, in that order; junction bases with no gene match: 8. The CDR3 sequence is CSVLAGGHDTDTQYF. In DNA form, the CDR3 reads TGCAGCGTTCTGGCGGGAGGGCACGACACAGATACGCAGTATTTT.

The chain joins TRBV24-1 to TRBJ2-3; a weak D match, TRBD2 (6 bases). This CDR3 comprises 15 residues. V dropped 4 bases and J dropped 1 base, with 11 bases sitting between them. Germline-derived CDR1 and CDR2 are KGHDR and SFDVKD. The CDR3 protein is CATSEGLAGTDTQYF. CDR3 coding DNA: TGTGCCACCAGTGAGGGACTTGCCGGCACAGATACGCAGTATTTT.

The chain's CDR3 is CAWSGGPTGAEAFF. CDR3 DNA sequence: TGTGCCTGGAGTGGGGGACCGACAGGCGCTGAAGCTTTCTTT. The chain couples TRBV30 to TRBJ1-1; maybe TRBD1 (6 bases). This CDR3 has 14 residues. Germline V gene lookup returns CDR1 GTSNPN and CDR2 SVGIG (reference sequence). V dropped 1 base and J dropped 6 bases, with 15 bases sitting between them.

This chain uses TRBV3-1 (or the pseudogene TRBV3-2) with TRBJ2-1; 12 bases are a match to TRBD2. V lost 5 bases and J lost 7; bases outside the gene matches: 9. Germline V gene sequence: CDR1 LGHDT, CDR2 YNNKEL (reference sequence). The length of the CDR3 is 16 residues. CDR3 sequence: CASSGSSGRDVNEQFF. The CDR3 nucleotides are TGTGCCAGCAGCGGATCTAGCGGGAGGGATGTAAATGAGCAGTTCTTC.

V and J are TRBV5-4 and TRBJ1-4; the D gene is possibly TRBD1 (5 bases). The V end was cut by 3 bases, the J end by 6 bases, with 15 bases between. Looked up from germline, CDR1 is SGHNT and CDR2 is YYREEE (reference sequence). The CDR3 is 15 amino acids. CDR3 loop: CASSSPGPGDEKLFF. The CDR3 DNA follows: TGTGCCAGCAGCTCTCCGGGGCCGGGGGATGAAAAACTGTTTTTT.

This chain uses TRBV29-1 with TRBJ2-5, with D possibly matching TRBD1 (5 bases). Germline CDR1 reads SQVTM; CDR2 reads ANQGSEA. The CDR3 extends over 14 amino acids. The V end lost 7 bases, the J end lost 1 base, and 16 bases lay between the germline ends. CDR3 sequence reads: CSASFLGVQETQYF. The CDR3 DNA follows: TGCAGCGCTTCCTTCTTAGGGGTCCAAGAGACCCAGTACTTC.

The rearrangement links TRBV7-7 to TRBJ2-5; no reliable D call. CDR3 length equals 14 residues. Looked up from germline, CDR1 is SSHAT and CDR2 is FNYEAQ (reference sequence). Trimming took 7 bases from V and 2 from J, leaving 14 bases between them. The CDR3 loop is CASTAGTTQETQYF. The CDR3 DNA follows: TGTGCCAGCACCGCTGGAACTACACAAGAGACCCAGTACTTC.

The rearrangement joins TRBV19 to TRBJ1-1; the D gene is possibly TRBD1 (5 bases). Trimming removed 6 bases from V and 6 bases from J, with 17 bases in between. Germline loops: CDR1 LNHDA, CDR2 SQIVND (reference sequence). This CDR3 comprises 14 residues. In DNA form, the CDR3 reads TGTGCCAGTAGAACCCCGGGCGGGGGTCCTGAAGCTTTCTTT. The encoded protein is CASRTPGGGPEAFF.

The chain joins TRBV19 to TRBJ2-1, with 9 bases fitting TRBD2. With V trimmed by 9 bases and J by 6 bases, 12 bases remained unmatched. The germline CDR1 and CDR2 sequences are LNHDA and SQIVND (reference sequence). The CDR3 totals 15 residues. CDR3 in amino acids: CASHPPSGRSNEQFF. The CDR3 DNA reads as TGTGCCAGCCACCCGCCCAGCGGGAGGAGCAATGAGCAGTTCTTC.

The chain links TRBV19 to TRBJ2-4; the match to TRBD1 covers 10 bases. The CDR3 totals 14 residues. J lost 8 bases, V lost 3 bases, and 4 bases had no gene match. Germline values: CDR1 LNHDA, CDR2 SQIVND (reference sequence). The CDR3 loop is CASSIRTGGDIQYF. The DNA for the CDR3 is TGTGCCAGTAGTATCCGGACAGGGGGTGACATTCAGTACTTC.

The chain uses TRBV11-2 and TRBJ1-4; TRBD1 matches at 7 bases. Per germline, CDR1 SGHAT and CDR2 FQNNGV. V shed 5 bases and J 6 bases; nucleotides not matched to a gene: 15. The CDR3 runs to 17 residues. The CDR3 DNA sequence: TGTGCCAGCAGCCGACAGGGTGTATCCAGAGTAGATGAAAAACTGTTTTTT. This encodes CASSRQGVSRVDEKLFF.

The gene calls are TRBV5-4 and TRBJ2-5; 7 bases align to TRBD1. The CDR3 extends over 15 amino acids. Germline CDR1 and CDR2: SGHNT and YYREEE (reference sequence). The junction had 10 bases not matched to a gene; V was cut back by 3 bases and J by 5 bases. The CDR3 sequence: CASSSTQGPHETQYF. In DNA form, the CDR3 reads TGTGCCAGCAGCTCAACACAGGGGCCGCACGAGACCCAGTACTTC.

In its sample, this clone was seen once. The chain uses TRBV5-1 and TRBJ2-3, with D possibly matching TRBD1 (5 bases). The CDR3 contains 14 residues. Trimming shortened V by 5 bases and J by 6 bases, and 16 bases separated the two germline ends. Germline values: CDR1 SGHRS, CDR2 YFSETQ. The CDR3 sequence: CASRTAWGSDTQYF. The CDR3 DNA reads TGCGCCAGCAGGACCGCTTGGGGCAGTGATACGCAGTATTTT.

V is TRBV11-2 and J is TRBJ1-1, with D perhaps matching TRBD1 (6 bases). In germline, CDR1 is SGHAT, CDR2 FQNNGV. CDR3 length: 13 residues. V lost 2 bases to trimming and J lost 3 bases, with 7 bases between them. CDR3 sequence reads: CASSLQGYTEAFF. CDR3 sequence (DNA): TGTGCCAGCAGCTTACAGGGGTACACTGAAGCTTTCTTT.

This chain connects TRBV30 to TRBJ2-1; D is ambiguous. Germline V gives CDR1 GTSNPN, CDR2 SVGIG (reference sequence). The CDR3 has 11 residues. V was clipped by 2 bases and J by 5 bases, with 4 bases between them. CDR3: CAWSLHNEQFF. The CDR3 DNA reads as TGTGCCTGGAGTCTTCACAATGAGCAGTTCTTC.

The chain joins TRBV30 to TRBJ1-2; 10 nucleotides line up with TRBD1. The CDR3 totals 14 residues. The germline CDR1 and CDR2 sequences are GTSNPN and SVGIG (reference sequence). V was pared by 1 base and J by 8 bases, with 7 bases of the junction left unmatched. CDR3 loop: CAWSGQGAPRGYTF. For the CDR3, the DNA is TGTGCCTGGAGTGGACAGGGGGCGCCGAGGGGCTACACCTTC.

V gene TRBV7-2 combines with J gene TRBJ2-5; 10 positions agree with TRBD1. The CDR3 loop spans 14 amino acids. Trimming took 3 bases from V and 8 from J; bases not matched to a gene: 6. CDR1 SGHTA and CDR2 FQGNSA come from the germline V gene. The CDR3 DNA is TGTGCCAGCAGCTTTTTTGGGACAGGGGAAACCCAGTACTTC. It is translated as CASSFFGTGETQYF.

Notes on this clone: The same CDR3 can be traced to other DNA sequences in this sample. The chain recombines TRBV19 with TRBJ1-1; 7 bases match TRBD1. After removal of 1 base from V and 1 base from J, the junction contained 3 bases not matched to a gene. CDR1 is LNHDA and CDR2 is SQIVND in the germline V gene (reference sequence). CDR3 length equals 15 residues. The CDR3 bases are TGTGCCAGTAGTATAGGGGGACAGACGAACACTGAAGCTTTCTTT. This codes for CASSIGGQTNTEAFF.